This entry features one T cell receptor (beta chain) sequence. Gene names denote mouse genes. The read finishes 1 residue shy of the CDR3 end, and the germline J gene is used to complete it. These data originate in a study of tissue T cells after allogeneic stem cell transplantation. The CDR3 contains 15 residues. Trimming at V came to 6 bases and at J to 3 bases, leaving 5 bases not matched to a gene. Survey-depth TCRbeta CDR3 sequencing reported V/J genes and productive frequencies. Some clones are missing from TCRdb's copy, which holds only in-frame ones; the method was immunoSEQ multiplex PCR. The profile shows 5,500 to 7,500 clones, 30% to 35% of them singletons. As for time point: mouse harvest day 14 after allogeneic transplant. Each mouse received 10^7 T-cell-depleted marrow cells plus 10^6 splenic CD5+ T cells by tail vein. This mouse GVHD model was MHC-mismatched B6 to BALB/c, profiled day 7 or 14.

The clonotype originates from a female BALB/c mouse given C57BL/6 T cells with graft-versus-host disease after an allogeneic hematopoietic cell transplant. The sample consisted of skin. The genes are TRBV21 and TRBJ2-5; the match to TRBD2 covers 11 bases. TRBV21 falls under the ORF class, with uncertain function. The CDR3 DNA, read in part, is TGTGCTAGCAGCTCCGGGACTGGGGGACAAGACACCCAGTAC. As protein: CASSSGTGGQDTQY. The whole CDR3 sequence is CASSSGTGGQDTQYF.